This TCR beta chain stems from a study of blood T cell repertoires in COVID-19. Study background: The United States, Italy and Spain were the sources of the acute and convalescent COVID-19 samples. Sources were T cells, B-cell-depleted T cells, or PBMCs; the material itself was cDNA or gDNA.

In the authors' workflow: Reference gene primer amplification in the assay estimated nucleated cell counts. Assay used: immunoSEQ multiplex PCR; TCRdb lists only in-frame clones, some missing. D and trimming come from the DNA, and the V and J calls and clone size come from that table. The sample has roughly 200,000 clones, about 85% seen once; the top ten hold roughly 20%. The length of the CDR3 is 14 residues. Trimming cost V 0 bases and J 6 bases, with 13 bases left between them. Germline V gives CDR1 GTSNPN, CDR2 SVGIG (reference sequence). Sequencing was performed on peripheral blood. V is TRBV30 and J is TRBJ2-3; D possibly corresponds to TRBD2 (6 bases). This receptor was identified in a woman aged 80 or over with active or convalescent COVID-19. The chain's CDR3 is CAWSVRPGRDTQYF. CDR3 bases: TGTGCCTGGAGTGTACGGCCGGGGAGGGATACGCAGTATTTT.